The 12 T cell receptor beta chains presented below share a single source sample, sequenced in a study of PD-1 blockade in classical Hodgkin lymphoma. Specified time point: cycle 4 day 1 (C4D1), after more than 5 weeks of nivolumab. Brentuximab vedotin exposure varied among the patients, all of whom had relapsed after autologous stem cell transplantation. Data came from immunoSEQ multiplex PCR; TCRdb stores just in-frame clones and leaves some out. The sample has 35,000 to 50,000 clones, around 64% seen once. The source material was peripheral blood mononuclear cells (PBMCs), sampled before the fourth cycle of nivolumab. These receptors came from a human donor with classical Hodgkin lymphoma.

This chain connects TRBV5-1 to TRBJ1-4; 8 bases are shared with TRBD1. The CDR3 sequence is 14 residues long. The germline V gene has CDR1 SGHRS and CDR2 YFSETQ. V lost 9 bases to trimming and J lost 5 bases; unmatched junction nucleotides: 9. CDR3 residues: CANNEDRENEKLFF. The DNA for the CDR3 is TGCGCCAACAACGAGGACAGGGAGAATGAAAAACTGTTTTTT.

The chain uses TRBV6-5 and TRBJ1-2, with D perhaps TRBD1 (5 bases). The germline CDR1 and CDR2 sequences are MNHEY and SVGAGI. The CDR3 runs to 15 residues. V lost 2 bases to trimming and J lost 3 bases, with 13 bases between them. CDR3 protein: CASSYTYKGHYGYTF. CDR3 DNA: TGTGCCAGCAGTTACACATATAAGGGACACTATGGCTACACCTTC.

This clone was counted only a few times. The V gene is TRBV9, the J gene TRBJ1-3, with D unresolved. CDR3 length: 17 amino acids. Trimming cost V 3 bases and J 0 bases, with 16 bases left between them. Germline CDR1 is SGDLS and CDR2 is YYNGEE. CDR3 region: CASSDDYLLSSGNTIYF. The CDR3 DNA is TGTGCCAGCAGCGACGATTATCTTCTCTCCTCTGGAAACACCATATATTTT.

The chain recombines TRBV9 with TRBJ2-7, with 8 bases aligning to TRBD2. CDR1 is SGDLS and CDR2 is YYNGEE in the germline V gene. This CDR3 has 14 residues. Trimming at V came to 0 bases and at J to 6 bases, leaving 5 bases not matched to a gene. The DNA for the CDR3 is TGTGCCAGCAGCGTAGCGGGGGGGCTGAGCGAGCAGTACTTC. Translation: CASSVAGGLSEQYF.

This clone was seen a few times. V gene TRBV27 combines with J gene TRBJ1-6, with TRBD1 matching 10 bases. Germline-derived CDR1 and CDR2 are MNHEY and SMNVEV (reference sequence). The V segment lost 3 bases and the J segment 13 bases; nucleotides outside the gene matches: 6. The length of the CDR3 is 14 residues. DNA for the CDR3: TGTGCCAGCAGTTTGGGACAGGGGATTAAGCCCCTCCACTTT. Its translation is CASSLGQGIKPLHF.

The chain uses TRBV30 and TRBJ2-5, with TRBD1 matching 8 bases. V shed 2 bases, J shed 1 base, and the junction held 3 bases outside the gene matches. The CDR3 is made up of 14 amino acids. Germline assignment: CDR1 GTSNPN and CDR2 SVGIG (reference sequence). CDR3 in DNA: TGTGCCTGGAGTAACGGACAGGGCCAAGAGACCCAGTACTTC. This encodes CAWSNGQGQETQYF.

This chain joins TRBV7-8 and TRBJ2-3; possibly TRBD1 or TRBD2 for D (5 bases each). The CDR3 length is 16 residues. The V and J ends lost 4 bases and 0 bases respectively, with 14 bases between them. Germline CDR1 reads SGHVS; CDR2 reads FQNEAQ. CDR3 nucleotides: TGTGCCAGCAGCTCTACCGGGACGGTTAGCACAGATACGCAGTATTTT. Translating gives CASSSTGTVSTDTQYF. The variable domain in full, completed from reference TRBV7-8 and TRBJ2-3, reads GAGVSQSPRYKVAKRGQDVALRCDPISGHVSLFWYQQALGQGPEFLTYFQNEAQLDKSGLPSDRFFAERPEGSVSTLKIQRTQQEDSAVYLCASSSTGTVSTDTQYFGPGTRLTVL.

This clone was detected once. This rearrangement joins TRBV5-6 to TRBJ1-2; 10 bases line up with TRBD1. The CDR3 runs to 17 residues. V dropped 2 bases and J dropped 4; count of bases not matched to a gene: 11. Germline CDR1 reads SGHDT; CDR2 reads YYEEEE. The CDR3 loop is CASSLRTGGRFLYGYTF. DNA for the CDR3: TGTGCCAGCAGCTTAAGGACAGGGGGACGATTTCTCTATGGCTACACCTTC.

In this sample, this clone turned up many times. The rearrangement uses TRBV19 and TRBJ2-1; 9 bases are shared with TRBD2. Germline V CDR1 and CDR2: LNHDA, SQIVND (reference sequence). CDR3 length: 15 amino acids. The V gene end was trimmed by 0 bases and the J gene end by 8 bases; junction bases not matched to a gene: 5. DNA for the CDR3: TGTGCCAGTAGTATAGATCGGGGACTAGCACATGAGCAGTTCTTC. Protein: CASSIDRGLAHEQFF.

This chain uses TRBV5-1 with TRBJ2-7; 9 nucleotides line up with TRBD1. Unmatched junction bases numbered 4, after V lost 1 base and J lost 2 bases. CDR1 and CDR2 from the germline V gene are SGHRS and YFSETQ. This CDR3 spans 15 amino acids. For the CDR3, the DNA is TGCGCCAGCAGCTTGACCGGGACAGGGCCCTACGAGCAGTACTTC. Translation: CASSLTGTGPYEQYF.

This clone was counted a few times. The chain joins TRBV7-8 to TRBJ1-3; D unclear. V dropped 1 base and J dropped 0 bases, with 7 bases sitting between them. Germline V lookup: CDR1 SGHVS, CDR2 FQNEAQ. The length of the CDR3 is 15 residues. CDR3 DNA: TGTGCCAGCAGCTTAGGAGCTAGCTCTGGAAACACCATATATTTT. Its protein product is CASSLGASSGNTIYF. The complete variable domain, with remaining parts taken from reference TRBV7-8 and TRBJ1-3, reads GAGVSQSPRYKVAKRGQDVALRCDPISGHVSLFWYQQALGQGPEFLTYFQNEAQLDKSGLPSDRFFAERPEGSVSTLKIQRTQQEDSAVYLCASSLGASSGNTIYFGEGSWLTVV.

The chain couples TRBV5-1 to TRBJ2-2, with D possibly TRBD1 on 6 matching bases. Per the germline V gene, CDR1 is SGHRS and CDR2 is YFSETQ. The CDR3 is 15 residues long. Trimming took 3 bases from V and 6 from J, leaving 15 bases between them. CDR3 sequence: CASSWAGDAPGELFF. DNA of the CDR3: TGCGCCAGCAGCTGGGCAGGGGACGCCCCCGGGGAGCTGTTTTTT.